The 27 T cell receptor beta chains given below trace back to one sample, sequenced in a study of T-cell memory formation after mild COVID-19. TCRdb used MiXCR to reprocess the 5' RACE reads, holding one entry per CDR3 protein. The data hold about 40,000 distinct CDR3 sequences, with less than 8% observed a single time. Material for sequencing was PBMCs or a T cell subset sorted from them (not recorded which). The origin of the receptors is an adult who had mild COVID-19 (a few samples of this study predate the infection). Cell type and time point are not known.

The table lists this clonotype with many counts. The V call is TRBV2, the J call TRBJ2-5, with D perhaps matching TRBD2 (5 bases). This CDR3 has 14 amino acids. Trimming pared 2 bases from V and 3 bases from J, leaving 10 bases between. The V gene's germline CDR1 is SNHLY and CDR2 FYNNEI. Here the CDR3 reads CASSEFSGKETQYF. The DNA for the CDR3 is TGTGCCAGCAGTGAATTCAGCGGAAAAGAGACCCAGTACTTC.

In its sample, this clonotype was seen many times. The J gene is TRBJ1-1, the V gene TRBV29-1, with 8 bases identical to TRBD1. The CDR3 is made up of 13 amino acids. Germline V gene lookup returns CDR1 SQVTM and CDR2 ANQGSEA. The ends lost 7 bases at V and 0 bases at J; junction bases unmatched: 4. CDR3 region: CSGDRGLNTEAFF. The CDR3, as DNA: TGCAGCGGCGACAGGGGTTTGAACACTGAAGCTTTCTTT.

This CDR3 reads CASSQDVGELFF. The CDR3 bases are TGCGCCAGCAGCCAAGACGTAGGGGAGCTGTTTTTT. J is TRBJ2-2 and V is TRBV4-1; no reliable D call. Germline loops: CDR1 MGHRA, CDR2 YSYEKL. The CDR3 is 12 residues long. V lost 0 bases to trimming and J lost 8 bases, with 4 bases between them.

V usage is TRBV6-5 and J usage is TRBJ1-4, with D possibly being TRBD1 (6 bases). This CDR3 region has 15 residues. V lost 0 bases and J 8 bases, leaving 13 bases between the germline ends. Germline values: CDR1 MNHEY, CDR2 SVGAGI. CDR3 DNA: TGTGCCAGCAGTTACTCGGGGGGCCGAGGGGAAAAACTGTTTTTT. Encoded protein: CASSYSGGRGEKLFF.

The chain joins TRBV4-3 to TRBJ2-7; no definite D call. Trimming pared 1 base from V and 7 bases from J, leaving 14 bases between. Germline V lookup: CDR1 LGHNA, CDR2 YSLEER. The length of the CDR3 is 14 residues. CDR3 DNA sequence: TGCGCCAGCAGCCAAGCACGAAGAGTGGGGGAGCAGTACTTC. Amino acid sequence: CASSQARRVGEQYF.

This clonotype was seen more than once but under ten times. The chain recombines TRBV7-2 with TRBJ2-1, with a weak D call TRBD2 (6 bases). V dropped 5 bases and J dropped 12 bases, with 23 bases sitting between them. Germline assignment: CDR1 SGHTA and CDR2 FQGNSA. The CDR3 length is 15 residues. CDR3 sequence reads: CASSPMQGGGFPQFF. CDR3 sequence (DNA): TGTGCCAGCAGCCCCATGCAAGGTGGGGGGTTTCCGCAGTTCTTC.

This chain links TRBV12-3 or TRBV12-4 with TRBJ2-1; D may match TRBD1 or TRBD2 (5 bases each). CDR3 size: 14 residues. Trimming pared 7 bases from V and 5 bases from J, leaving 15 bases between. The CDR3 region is CASNRDRRNNEQFF. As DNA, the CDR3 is TGTGCCAGCAATCGGGACCGCCGGAACAATGAGCAGTTCTTC.

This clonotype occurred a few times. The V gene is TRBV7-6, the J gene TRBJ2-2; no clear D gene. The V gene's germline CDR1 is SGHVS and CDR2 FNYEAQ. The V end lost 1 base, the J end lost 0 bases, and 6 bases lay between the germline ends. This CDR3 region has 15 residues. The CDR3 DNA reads TGTGCCAGCAGCTTAGGGGTATCGAACACCGGGGAGCTGTTTTTT. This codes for CASSLGVSNTGELFF.

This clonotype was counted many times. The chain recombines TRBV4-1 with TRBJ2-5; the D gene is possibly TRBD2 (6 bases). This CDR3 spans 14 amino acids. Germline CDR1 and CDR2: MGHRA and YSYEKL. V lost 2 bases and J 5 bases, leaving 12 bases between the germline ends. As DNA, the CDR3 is TGCGCCAGCAGCCAATTGACTAGGGGCGAGACCCAGTACTTC. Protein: CASSQLTRGETQYF.

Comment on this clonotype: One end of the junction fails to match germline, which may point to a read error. The CDR3 DNA follows: TGCAGTGCTAAAGGGACAGCCATAAATCCATCCTTC. It specifies CSAKGTAINPSF. The V call is TRBV20-1, the J call TRBJ1-2, with 7 bases identical to TRBD1. CDR1 is DFQATT, CDR2 SNEGSKA, per germline (reference sequence). The CDR3 extends over 12 amino acids.

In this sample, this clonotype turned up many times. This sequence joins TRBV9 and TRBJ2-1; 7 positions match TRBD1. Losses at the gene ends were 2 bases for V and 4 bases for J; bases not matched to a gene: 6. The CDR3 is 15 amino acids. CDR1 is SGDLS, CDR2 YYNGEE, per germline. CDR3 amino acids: CASSVDRVIYNEQFF. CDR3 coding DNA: TGTGCCAGCAGCGTCGACAGGGTAATATACAATGAGCAGTTCTTC. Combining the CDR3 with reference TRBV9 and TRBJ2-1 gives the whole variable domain DSGVTQTPKHLITATGQRVTLRCSPRSGDLSVYWYQQSLDQGLQFLIQYYNGEERAKGNILERFSAQQFPDLHSELNLSSLELGDSALYFCASSVDRVIYNEQFFGPGTRLTVL.

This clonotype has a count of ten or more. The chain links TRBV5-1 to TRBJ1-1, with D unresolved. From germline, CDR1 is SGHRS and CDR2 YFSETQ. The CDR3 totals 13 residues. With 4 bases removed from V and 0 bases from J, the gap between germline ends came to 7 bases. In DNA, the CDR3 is TGCGCCAGCAGCGACGGATTGAACACTGAAGCTTTCTTT. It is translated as CASSDGLNTEAFF. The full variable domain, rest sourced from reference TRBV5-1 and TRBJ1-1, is KAGVTQTPRYLIKTRGQQVTLSCSPISGHRSVSWYQQTPGQGLQFLFEYFSETQRNKGNFPGRFSGRQFSNSRSEMNVSTLELGDSALYLCASSDGLNTEAFFGQGTRLTVV.

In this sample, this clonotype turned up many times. The DNA of the CDR3 is TGTGCCACCAGTCAGGGGGGGCGTCGGGAAAAACTGTTTTTT. Its protein is CATSQGGRREKLFF. The chain has TRBV24-1 and TRBJ1-4, with 7 positions matching TRBD1. This CDR3 comprises 14 residues. The junction had 8 bases not matched to a gene; V was cut back by 6 bases and J by 8 bases. Germline V gives CDR1 KGHDR, CDR2 SFDVKD.

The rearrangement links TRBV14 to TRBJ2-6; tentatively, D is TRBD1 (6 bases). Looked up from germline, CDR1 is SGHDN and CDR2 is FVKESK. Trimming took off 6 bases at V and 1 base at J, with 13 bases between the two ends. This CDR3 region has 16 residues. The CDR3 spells CASRVRGPSGANVLTF. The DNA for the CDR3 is TGTGCCAGCAGGGTCAGGGGTCCATCTGGGGCCAACGTCCTGACTTTC.

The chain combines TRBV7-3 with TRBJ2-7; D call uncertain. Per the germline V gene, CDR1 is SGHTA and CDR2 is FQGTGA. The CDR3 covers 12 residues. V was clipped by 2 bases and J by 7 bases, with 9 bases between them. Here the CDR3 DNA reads TGTGCCAGCAGCTTATTGGGTGGAGAGCAGTACTTC. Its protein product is CASSLLGGEQYF.

CDR3 loop: CASSPRTSGRNEQFF. CDR3 nucleotides: TGTGCCAGCAGTCCTCGGACTAGCGGGAGGAATGAGCAGTTCTTC. The rearrangement uses TRBV6-2 or TRBV6-3 and TRBJ2-1; 14 bases map to TRBD2. The V gene end was trimmed by 5 bases and the J gene end by 7 bases; junction bases not matched to a gene: 4. The CDR3 length is 15 residues. Germline V gene sequence: CDR1 MNHEY, CDR2 SVGEGT.

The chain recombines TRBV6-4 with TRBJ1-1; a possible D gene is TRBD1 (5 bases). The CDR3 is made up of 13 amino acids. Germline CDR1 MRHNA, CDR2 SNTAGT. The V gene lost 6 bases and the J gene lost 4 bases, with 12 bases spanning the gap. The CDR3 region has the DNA TGTGCCAGCAGAGAACAGGTATCCACTGAAGCTTTCTTT. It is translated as CASREQVSTEAFF.

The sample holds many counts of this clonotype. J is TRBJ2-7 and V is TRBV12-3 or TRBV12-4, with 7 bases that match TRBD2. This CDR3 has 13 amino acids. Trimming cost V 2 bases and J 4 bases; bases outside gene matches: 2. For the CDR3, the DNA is TGTGCCAGCAGTTTACGACTAGCATACGAGCAGTACTTC. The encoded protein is CASSLRLAYEQYF.

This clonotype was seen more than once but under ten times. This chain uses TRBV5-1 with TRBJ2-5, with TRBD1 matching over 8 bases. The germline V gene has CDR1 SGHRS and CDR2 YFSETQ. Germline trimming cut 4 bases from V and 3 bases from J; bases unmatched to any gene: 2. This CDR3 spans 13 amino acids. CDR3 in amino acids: CASSPTGEETQYF. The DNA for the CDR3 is TGCGCCAGCAGCCCGACAGGGGAAGAGACCCAGTACTTC.

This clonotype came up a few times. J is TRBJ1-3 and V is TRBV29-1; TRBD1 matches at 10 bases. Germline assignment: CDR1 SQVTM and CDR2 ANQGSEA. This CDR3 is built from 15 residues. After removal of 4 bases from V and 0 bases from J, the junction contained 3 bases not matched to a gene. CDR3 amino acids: CSVGQGASSGNTIYF. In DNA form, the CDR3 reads TGCAGCGTTGGACAGGGGGCAAGCTCTGGAAACACCATATATTTT.

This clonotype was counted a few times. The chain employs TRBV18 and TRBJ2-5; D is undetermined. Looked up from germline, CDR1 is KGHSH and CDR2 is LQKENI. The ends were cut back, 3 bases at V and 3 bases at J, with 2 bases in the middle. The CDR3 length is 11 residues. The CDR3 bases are TGTGCCAGCTCACCTGAAGAGACCCAGTACTTC. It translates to CASSPEETQYF.

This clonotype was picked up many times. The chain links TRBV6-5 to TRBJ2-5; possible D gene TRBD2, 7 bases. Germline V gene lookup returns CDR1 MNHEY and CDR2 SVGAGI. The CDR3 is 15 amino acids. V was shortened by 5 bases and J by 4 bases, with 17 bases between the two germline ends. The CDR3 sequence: CASSPPGGRRETQYF. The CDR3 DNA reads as TGTGCCAGCAGTCCCCCCGGGGGGCGAAGAGAGACCCAGTACTTC.

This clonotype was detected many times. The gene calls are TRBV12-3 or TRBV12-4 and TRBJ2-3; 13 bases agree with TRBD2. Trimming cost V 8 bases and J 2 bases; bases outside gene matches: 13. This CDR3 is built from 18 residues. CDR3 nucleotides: TGTGCCAGCGGCGGGGGCCGACTAGCGGGAGGCCCCACAGATACGCAGTATTTT. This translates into CASGGGRLAGGPTDTQYF.

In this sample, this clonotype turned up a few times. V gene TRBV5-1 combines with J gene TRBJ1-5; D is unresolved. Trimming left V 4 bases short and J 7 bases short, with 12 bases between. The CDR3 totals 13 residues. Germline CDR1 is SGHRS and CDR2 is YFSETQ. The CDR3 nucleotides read TGCGCCAGCAGCAGTTTCCCTGGGCAGCCCCAGCATTTT. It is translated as CASSSFPGQPQHF.

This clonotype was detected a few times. The CDR3 reads CASSLASGGANTGELFF. The CDR3 DNA is TGCGCCAGCAGCTTGGCCTCGGGGGGGGCGAACACCGGGGAGCTGTTTTTT. The rearrangement joins TRBV5-1 to TRBJ2-2, with 8 nucleotides matching TRBD2. After removal of 0 bases from V and 0 bases from J, the junction contained 4 bases not matched to a gene. Germline V gene sequence: CDR1 SGHRS, CDR2 YFSETQ. The CDR3 has 17 amino acids.

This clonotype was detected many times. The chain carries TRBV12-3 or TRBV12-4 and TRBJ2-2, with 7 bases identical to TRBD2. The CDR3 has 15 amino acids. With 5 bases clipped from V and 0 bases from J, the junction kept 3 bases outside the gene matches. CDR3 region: CASSPSGSNTGELFF. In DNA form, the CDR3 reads TGTGCCAGCAGTCCTAGCGGATCGAACACCGGGGAGCTGTTTTTT.

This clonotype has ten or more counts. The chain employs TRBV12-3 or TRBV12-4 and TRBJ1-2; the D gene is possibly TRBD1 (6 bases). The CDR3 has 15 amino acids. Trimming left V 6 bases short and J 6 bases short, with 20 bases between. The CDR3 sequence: CASRTSGAAPDGYTF. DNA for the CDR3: TGTGCCAGCAGAACTTCAGGGGCCGCGCCGGATGGCTACACCTTC.